The clone carrying this TCR beta chain has a count of ten or more. The antigen is undetermined. The read ends 3 residues shy of where the CDR3 ends; the end is completed using the germline J gene. Using immunoSEQ multiplex PCR, the repertoire was profiled, and TCRdb retains in-frame clones only, with some absent. Sampling found around 47,000 clones, none seen once. The data stem from a study of T cell clonality in common variable immunodeficiency. Germline V gene sequence: CDR1 SGHRS, CDR2 YFSETQ. The CDR3 totals 14 residues. Losses at the gene ends were 4 bases for V and 3 bases for J; bases not matched to a gene: 7. General observations from the study: Compared with controls, CVID subjects had fewer shared TCRbeta clones.

This receptor was obtained from a person aged 18 to 75 in good health. The sample taken for sequencing was peripheral blood mononuclear cells. This chain connects TRBV5-1 to TRBJ2-7, with 7 bases lining up with TRBD1. The CDR3 bases that were read are TGCGCCAGCAGCGAAGGGACAGCCAGCTACGAG. It translates to CASSEGTASYE. The CDR3 as a whole reads CASSEGTASYEQYF. Supplemented by reference TRBV5-1 and TRBJ2-7, the full variable domain reads KAGVTQTPRYLIKTRGQQVTLSCSPISGHRSVSWYQQTPGQGLQFLFEYFSETQRNKGNFPGRFSGRQFSNSRSEMNVSTLELGDSALYLCASSEGTASYEQYFGPGTRLTVT.